Following are 6 T cell receptor beta chains from one sample sequenced in a study of cytomegalovirus exposure and HLA in healthy donors. It was with 60 Vbeta and 13 Jbeta primers that the PCR ran. Sequenced by immunoSEQ multiplex PCR; TCRdb stores in-frame clones only, minus some. In the table there are 150,000 or so clones, around three quarters of which are singletons. Sample: PBMCs. Source of these receptors: a man aged 35 to 55 in good health and CMV-seronegative.

The rearrangement joins TRBV7-3 to TRBJ1-1; possibly TRBD1 for D (5 bases). Trimming cost V 2 bases and J 5 bases, with 18 bases left between them. The CDR3 totals 16 residues. The germline CDR1 and CDR2 sequences are SGHTA and FQGTGA. This CDR3 reads CASSLQGAGLATEAFF. Here the CDR3 DNA reads TGTGCCAGCAGCTTACAAGGGGCAGGGTTGGCGACTGAAGCTTTCTTT.

The genes are TRBV7-9 and TRBJ1-1; D uncertain. Between the trimmed V and J ends, which lost 5 bases and 11 bases, there was a span of 18 bases. The CDR3 spans 13 residues. Germline V gene data show CDR1 as SEHNR and CDR2 as FQNEAQ (reference sequence). The CDR3 here is CASSPITAYEAFF. The CDR3 DNA reads as TGTGCCAGCAGCCCCATTACCGCCTATGAGGCTTTCTTT.

V and J are TRBV2 and TRBJ1-4; D uncertain. CDR1 is SNHLY and CDR2 is FYNNEI in the germline V gene. V dropped 6 bases and J dropped 8 bases, with 13 bases sitting between them. The CDR3 has 13 amino acids. CDR3 in amino acids: CASSSGRTEKLFF. The CDR3 DNA sequence: TGTGCCAGCAGCTCCGGGAGAACGGAAAAACTGTTTTTT.

J is TRBJ2-7 and V is TRBV6-5, with D maybe TRBD2 (7 bases). Germline CDR1 MNHEY, CDR2 SVGAGI. The V gene lost 0 bases and the J gene lost 0 bases, with 9 bases spanning the gap. CDR3 length equals 15 residues. The DNA of the CDR3 is TGTGCCAGCAGTTACTCGGCGGGGGCCTCCTACGAGCAGTACTTC. Protein product: CASSYSAGASYEQYF.

This clone was counted a few times. The genes are TRBV5-1 and TRBJ1-2, with TRBD1 as a possible D gene (5 bases). The CDR3 covers 14 residues. Trimming removed 1 base from V and 3 bases from J, with 10 bases in between. From germline, CDR1 is SGHRS and CDR2 YFSETQ. The CDR3, as DNA: TGCGCCAGCAGCTTGACAGGTTACGACTATGGCTACACCTTC. Translating gives CASSLTGYDYGYTF.

The chain combines TRBV5-4 with TRBJ2-5; the D gene is possibly TRBD2 (5 bases). The CDR3 runs 13 residues. Germline CDR1 and CDR2: SGHNT and YYREEE (reference sequence). V shed 4 bases and J shed 2 bases, with 9 bases lying between them. In nucleotides, the CDR3 is TGTGCCAGCAGCGACGGACTGCAAGAGACCCAGTACTTC. Translation: CASSDGLQETQYF. The variable domain in full, with the rest retrieved from reference TRBV5-4 and TRBJ2-5, is ETGVTQSPTHLIKTRGQQVTLRCSSQSGHNTVSWYQQALGQGPQFIFQYYREEENGRGNFPPRFSGLQFPNYSSELNVNALELDDSALYLCASSDGLQETQYFGPGTRLLVL.